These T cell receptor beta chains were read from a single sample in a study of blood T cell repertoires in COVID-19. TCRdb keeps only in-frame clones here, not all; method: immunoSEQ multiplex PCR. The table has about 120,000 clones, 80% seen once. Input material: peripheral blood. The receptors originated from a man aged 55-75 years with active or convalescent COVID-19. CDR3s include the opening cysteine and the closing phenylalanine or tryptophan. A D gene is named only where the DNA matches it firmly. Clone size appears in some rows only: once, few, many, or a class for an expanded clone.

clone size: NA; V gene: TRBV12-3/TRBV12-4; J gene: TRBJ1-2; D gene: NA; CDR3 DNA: TGTGCCAGCAGTTTCAGGGTCAATGGCTACACCTTC; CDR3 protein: CASSFRVNGYTF
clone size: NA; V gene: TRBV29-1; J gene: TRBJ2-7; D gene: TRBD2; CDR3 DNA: TGCAGCGCCAGGACTAGCGGATCCTACGAGCAGTACTTC; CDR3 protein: CSARTSGSYEQYF
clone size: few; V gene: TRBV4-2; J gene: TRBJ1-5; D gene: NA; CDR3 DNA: TGTGCCAGCAGCCAAACCCCGGGACATAATCAGCCCCAGCATTTT; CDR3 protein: CASSQTPGHNQPQHF
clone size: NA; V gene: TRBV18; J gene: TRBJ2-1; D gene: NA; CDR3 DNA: TGTGCCAGCTCACCACCGGCGGGACCTACCCAGTTCTTC; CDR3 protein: CASSPPAGPTQFF
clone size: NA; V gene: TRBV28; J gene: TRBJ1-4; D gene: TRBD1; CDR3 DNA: TGTGCCAGCAGTTTAAAGACAGGGGCGATCTCGTTTTTT; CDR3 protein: CASSLKTGAISFF
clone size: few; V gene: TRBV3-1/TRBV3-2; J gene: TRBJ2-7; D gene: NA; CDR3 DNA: TGTGCCAGCAGCCGCGGGCGGAGCTCCTACGAGCAGTACTTC; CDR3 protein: CASSRGRSSYEQYF
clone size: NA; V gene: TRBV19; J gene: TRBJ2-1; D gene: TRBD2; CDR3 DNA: TGTGCCAGTAGTAGGCAACTAGCGGGAGGACGGAGCTCCTACAATGAGCAGTTCTTC; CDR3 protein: CASSRQLAGGRSSYNEQFF
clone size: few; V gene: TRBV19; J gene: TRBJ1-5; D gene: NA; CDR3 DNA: TGTGCCAGTAGTACCCGAGGCGGGGGGGATAGCAATCAGCCCCAGCATTTT; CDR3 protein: CASSTRGGGDSNQPQHF
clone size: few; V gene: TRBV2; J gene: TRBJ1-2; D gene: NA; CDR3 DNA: TGTGCCAGCAGTGAAAGCGGATCAGTTAACTATGGCTACACCTTC; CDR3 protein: CASSESGSVNYGYTF
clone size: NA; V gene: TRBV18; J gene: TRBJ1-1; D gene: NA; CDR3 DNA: TGTGCCAGCTCACCACAGGGGTATGACACTGAAGCTTTCTTT; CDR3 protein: CASSPQGYDTEAFF
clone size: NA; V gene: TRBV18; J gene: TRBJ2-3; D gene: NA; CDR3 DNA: TGTGCCAGCTCACCCGCGGGACGGTCCACAGATACGCAGTATTTT; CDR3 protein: CASSPAGRSTDTQYF
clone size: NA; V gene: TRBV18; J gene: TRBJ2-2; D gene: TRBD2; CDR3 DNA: TGTGCCAGCTCCCGACCGGGACTAGCGGGAGCGTTGGACACCGGGGAGCTGTTTTTT; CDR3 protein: CASSRPGLAGALDTGELFF
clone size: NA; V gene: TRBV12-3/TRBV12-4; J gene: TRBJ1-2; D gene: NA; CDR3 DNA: TGTGCCAGCAGTTTAGTCTCAGGGAATGGCTACACCTTC; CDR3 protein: CASSLVSGNGYTF
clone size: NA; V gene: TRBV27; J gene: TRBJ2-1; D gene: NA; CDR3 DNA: TGTGCCAGCAGTTTAAGCGGTAGCTCCTACAATGAGCAGTTCTTC; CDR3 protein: CASSLSGSSYNEQFF
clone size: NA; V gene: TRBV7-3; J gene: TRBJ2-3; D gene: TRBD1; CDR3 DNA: TGTGCCAGCAGCGAGGGGGCGTCCGGGGATACGCAGTATTTT; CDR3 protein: CASSEGASGDTQYF
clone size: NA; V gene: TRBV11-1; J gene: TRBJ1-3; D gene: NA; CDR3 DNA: TGTGCCAGCAGCCTCAGCGCGTTCTCTGGAAACACCATATATTTT; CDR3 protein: CASSLSAFSGNTIYF
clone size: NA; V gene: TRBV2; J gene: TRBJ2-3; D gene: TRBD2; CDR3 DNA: TGTGCCAGCAGTGTGGGACTAGCGGCCTCGGGGGGGGGAGATACGCAGTATTTT; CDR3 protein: CASSVGLAASGGGDTQYF
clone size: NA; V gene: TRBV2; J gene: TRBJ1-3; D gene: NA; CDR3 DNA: TGTGCCAGCAGGAGGGGGTTTCGAAACACCATATATTTT; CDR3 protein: CASRRGFRNTIYF
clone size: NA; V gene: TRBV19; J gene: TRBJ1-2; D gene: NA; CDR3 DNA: TGTGCCAGTACCGGGGGTTCCGGATTTGGCTACACCTTC; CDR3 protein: CASTGGSGFGYTF
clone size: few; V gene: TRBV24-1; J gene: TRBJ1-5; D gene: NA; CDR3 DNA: TGTGCCTACTGCAGGGTAAATCAGCCCCAGCATTTT; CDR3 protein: CAYCRVNQPQHF
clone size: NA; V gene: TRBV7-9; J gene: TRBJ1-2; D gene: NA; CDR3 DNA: TGTGCCAGCAGCCCAACAGGCAGACTTTATGGCTACACCTTC; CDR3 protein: CASSPTGRLYGYTF
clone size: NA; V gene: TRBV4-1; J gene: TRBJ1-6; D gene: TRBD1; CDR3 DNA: TGCGCCAGCAGCCCGACCGGGACAGGGGATAATTCACCCCTCCACTTT; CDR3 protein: CASSPTGTGDNSPLHF
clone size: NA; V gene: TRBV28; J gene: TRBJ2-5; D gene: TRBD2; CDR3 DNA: TGTGCCAGCAGCCTCGGACTAGCGGGCGTTCAAGAGACCCAGTACTTC; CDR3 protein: CASSLGLAGVQETQYF
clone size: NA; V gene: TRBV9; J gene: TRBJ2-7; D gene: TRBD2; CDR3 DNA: TGTGCCAGCAGCGAGGGACTAGCGGGACCCTCCTACGAGCAGTACTTC; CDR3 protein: CASSEGLAGPSYEQYF
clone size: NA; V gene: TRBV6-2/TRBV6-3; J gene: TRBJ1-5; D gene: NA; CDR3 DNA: TGTGCCAGCAGTTACTCTCATAGCAATCAGCCCCAGCATTTT; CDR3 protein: CASSYSHSNQPQHF
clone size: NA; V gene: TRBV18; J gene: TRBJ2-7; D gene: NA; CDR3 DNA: TGTGCCAGCTCACCACCGAACAGGTGGTACGAGCAGTACTTC; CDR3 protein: CASSPPNRWYEQYF
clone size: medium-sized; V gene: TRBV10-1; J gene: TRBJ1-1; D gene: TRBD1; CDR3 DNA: TGCGCCAGCGGGACAGGGGACCCGCGGATCAAACAGAACACTGAAGCTTTCTTT; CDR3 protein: CASGTGDPRIKQNTEAFF
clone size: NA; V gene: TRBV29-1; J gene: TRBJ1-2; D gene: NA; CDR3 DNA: TGCAGCGTTGAAGACAGGGCGTTGGGTGGCTACACCTTC; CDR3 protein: CSVEDRALGGYTF
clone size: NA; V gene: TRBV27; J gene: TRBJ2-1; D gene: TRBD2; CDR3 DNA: TGTGCCAGCAGGGGCGGGACTAGCTCCTACAATGAGCAGTTCTTC; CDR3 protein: CASRGGTSSYNEQFF
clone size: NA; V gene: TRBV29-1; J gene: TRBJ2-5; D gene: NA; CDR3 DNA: TGCAGCGTAAAGAAGGGGTTTGGAGAGACCCAGTACTTC; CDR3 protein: CSVKKGFGETQYF
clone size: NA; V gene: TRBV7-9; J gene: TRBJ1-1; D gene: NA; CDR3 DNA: TGTGCCAGCAGCTTAGAGGAGGGGAGTGAAGCTTTCTTT; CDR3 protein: CASSLEEGSEAFF
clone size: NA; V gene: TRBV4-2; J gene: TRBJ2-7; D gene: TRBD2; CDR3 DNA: TGTGCCAGCAGCCCTAGCGGGATCTACGAGCAGTACTTC; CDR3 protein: CASSPSGIYEQYF
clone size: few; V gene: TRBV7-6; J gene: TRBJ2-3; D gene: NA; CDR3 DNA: TGTGCCAGCAGCTTAGAGGTCCAGGGCACAGATACGCAGTATTTT; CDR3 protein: CASSLEVQGTDTQYF
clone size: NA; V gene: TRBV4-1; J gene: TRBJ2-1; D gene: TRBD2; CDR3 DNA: TGCGCCAGCAGCCAACCTAGACTAGCGGGGGGTCTGGAAGAGCAGTTCTTC; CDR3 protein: CASSQPRLAGGLEEQFF
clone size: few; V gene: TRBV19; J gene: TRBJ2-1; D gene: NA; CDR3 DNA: TGTGCCAGTAGTATTGGAGGGGGCCTCAATGAGCAGTTCTTC; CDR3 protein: CASSIGGGLNEQFF
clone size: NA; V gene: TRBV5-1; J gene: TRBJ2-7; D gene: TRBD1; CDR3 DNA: TGCGCCAGCAGCTTAACCGGGACAGGAGCCTACGAGCAGTACTTC; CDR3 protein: CASSLTGTGAYEQYF
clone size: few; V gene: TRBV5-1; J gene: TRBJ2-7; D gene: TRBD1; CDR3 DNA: TGCGCCAGCAGCTTAAGTACAGGGGGCCTCGAGCAGTACTTC; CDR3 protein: CASSLSTGGLEQYF
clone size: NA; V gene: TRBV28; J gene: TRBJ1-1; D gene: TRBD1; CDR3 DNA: TGTGCCAGCAGCCAGGGACAGCCGAACACTGAAGCTTTCTTT; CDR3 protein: CASSQGQPNTEAFF